This T cell receptor (beta chain) originates from a study of Graves' ophthalmopathy and Graves' hyperthyroidism. The CDR3 contains 15 residues. V dropped 5 bases and J dropped 3; count of bases not matched to a gene: 7. Germline CDR1 MNHEY, CDR2 SMNVEV (reference sequence). RNA served as the template for amplifying TCR beta CDR3 regions. HTBI primers served in a first-round RT-PCR, which a second-round multiplex PCR followed. TCRdb re-called the multiplex PCR reads through MiXCR, storing one row per CDR3 protein. The data hold 680,000 or so distinct CDR3 sequences, with approximately 21% observed a single time.

The V gene is TRBV27, the J gene TRBJ1-5; 7 positions match TRBD1. This receptor was identified in a woman between 18 and 30 years old with stable Graves' hyperthyroidism. Some clones in this sample may be carry-over from other donors' samples. The sample comprised peripheral blood. In nucleotides, the CDR3 is TGTGCCAGCAGTACCCGACAGGGCCTCAATCAGCCCCAGCATTTT. Its protein is CASSTRQGLNQPQHF.